This TCR beta chain was recovered during a study of cytomegalovirus exposure and HLA in healthy donors. General study findings and limits: Around 160 TCR beta chains were listed as cytomegalovirus-associated. By a later analysis, the bulk of CMV-associated TCR beta chains appeared HLA-restricted.

This CDR3 has 15 residues. Germline V gene lookup returns CDR1 SGHNT and CDR2 YYREEE (reference sequence). Trimming left V 0 bases short and J 1 base short, with 11 bases between. Amplification used 60 Vbeta primers and 13 Jbeta primers. Only in-frame clones appear in the TCRdb table, and some are missing; sequencing was by immunoSEQ multiplex PCR. The repertoire holds about 140,000 clones, with 60% to 85% as singletons. A note on this clone: Antigen: not known.

This sequence was found in a young man in good health and CMV-seronegative. The sample comprised PBMCs. The rearrangement links TRBV5-4 to TRBJ2-7; D possibly corresponds to TRBD1 (5 bases). CDR3 nucleotide sequence: TGTGCCAGCAGCTTGGCTCTTGGGGCTTCCTACGAGCAGTACTTC. It encodes CASSLALGASYEQYF.